Listed below are T cell receptor beta chains from one sample, sequenced in a study of blood T cell repertoires in COVID-19. The method was immunoSEQ multiplex PCR; TCRdb's version includes in-frame clones alone and lacks a portion of them. The table includes about 82,000 clones, about 80% detected once. Specimen: peripheral blood. These receptors originate from a woman aged 40 to 49 with active or convalescent COVID-19. CDR3s leave out the opening cysteine and the closing phenylalanine or tryptophan. D genes are given only for firm matches. Rows may omit the clone size; those that give it use once, few, many or a size class.

j_gene | d_gene | abundance | len | v_gene | CDR3aa
TRBJ1-2 | - | - | 12 | TRBV18 | ASSPAESRDGYT
TRBJ1-2 | TRBD1 | few | 13 | TRBV7-2 | ASSLVGLTGVGYT
TRBJ2-7 | TRBD2 | - | 13 | TRBV28 | ASSLIDGRAREQY
TRBJ1-2 | TRBD1 | - | 13 | TRBV19 | ASSVTGVYAYGYT
TRBJ1-2 | - | - | 15 | TRBV10-3 | AISESGGQLDNYGYT
TRBJ1-4 | - | - | 12 | TRBV3-1/TRBV3-2 | ASSQFQKNEKLF
TRBJ2-3 | - | - | 15 | TRBV5-4 | ASSTSVRGTSTDTQY
TRBJ2-7 | - | - | 12 | TRBV5-6 | ASSLGTSRGKQY
TRBJ2-7 | TRBD2 | - | 11 | TRBV10-3 | AIESGETYEQY
TRBJ1-1 | TRBD1 | - | 14 | TRBV6-6 | ASSLGQGPVNTEAF
TRBJ1-2 | TRBD1 | medium-sized | 14 | TRBV9 | ASSTHGAGQGDGYT
TRBJ2-7 | - | - | 12 | TRBV7-2 | ASSLGGLGYEQY
TRBJ2-5 | TRBD2 | - | 14 | TRBV10-3 | AISPSSGRAGETQY
TRBJ2-3 | - | - | 12 | TRBV18 | ASSLGGGTDTQY
TRBJ2-2 | TRBD1 | - | 16 | TRBV18 | ASSSILTGTGDTGELF
TRBJ1-2 | - | - | 13 | TRBV5-6 | ASSLQGYGAYGYT
TRBJ2-6 | - | - | 14 | TRBV19 | ASTNMGASGANVLT
TRBJ1-6 | TRBD1 | - | 13 | TRBV19 | ASSIGSDRASPLH
TRBJ2-3 | TRBD2 | - | 12 | TRBV5-1 | ASSYRDYTDTQY
TRBJ2-6 | TRBD1 | few | 16 | TRBV9 | ASSPRTGGYSGANVLT
TRBJ1-3 | TRBD1 | once | 15 | TRBV28 | ASSLFRDRDSGNTIY
TRBJ2-1 | TRBD2 | - | 15 | TRBV2 | ASSSRSGGALGNEQF